This TCR beta chain derives from a study of T cells after yellow fever vaccination. In the study overall: Preparation used SMART-Seq v4 Ultra Low Input for the low-cell-number fractions. Study observations and caveats: Bulk-population clonotypes that are abundant could appear as contaminants in FACS-sorted repertoires. Booster sampling recovered most clones from primary vaccination (roughly 96% CD4, around 88% CD8).

A 5'RACE template-switching step, the method used to make TCR cDNA, added a universal primer site and UMIs. MiXCR was run by TCRdb on the 5' RACE reads, yielding one entry per CDR3 protein. In the table there are about 320,000 distinct CDR3 sequences, over 3.5% of which are singletons. This clonotype came up many times. The antigen is not known. This TCR came from a young man who received the YFV17D yellow fever vaccine. Specimen: PBMCs, collected 15 days after the yellow fever booster vaccination.

This CDR3 is CATSESGRSNQPQHF. The CDR3 region has the DNA TGTGCCACCAGTGAGTCAGGGCGTAGCAATCAGCCCCAGCATTTT. This chain joins TRBV24-1 and TRBJ1-5; maybe TRBD1 (5 bases). Germline loops: CDR1 KGHDR, CDR2 SFDVKD. The CDR3 sequence is 15 residues long. The V end was cut by 4 bases, the J end by 0 bases, with 9 bases between.